The clone carrying this T cell receptor beta chain was detected many times. This specimen belongs to a study of CD8 T cells in ankylosing spondylitis. TCRdb processed the 5' RACE reads anew with MiXCR; each CDR3 protein has one entry. The table records 240,000 or so distinct CDR3 sequences, 8.6% of them present only once. Per the germline V gene, CDR1 is MNHEY and CDR2 is SMNVEV (reference sequence). CDR3 length equals 15 residues. The V and J ends lost 6 bases and 4 bases, in that order; junction bases with no gene match: 6. This receptor was taken from a male donor with ankylosing spondylitis or in good health (not recorded which). The sequenced material came from blood, either unsorted or a sorted T cell fraction (not recorded which). This chain joins TRBV27 and TRBJ2-7; 13 nucleotides agree with TRBD2. CDR3: CASRTGLAGLYEQYF. The CDR3 DNA sequence: TGTGCCAGCAGAACGGGACTAGCGGGATTATACGAGCAGTACTTC.